These T cell receptor beta chains were read from a single sample in a study of blood T cells in healthy people across ages. MiXCR, applied by TCRdb to the 5' RACE reads, yields one record per CDR3 protein. This sample carries around 580,000 distinct CDR3 sequences, 47% of them seen once, and the ten largest clones take just under 25%. The specimen sequenced was blood. These receptors were collected from an elderly man in good health. The CDR3 runs from the conserved cysteine through the conserved F or W. A D gene is named only where the DNA matches it firmly. A clone size is listed for some rows: how often the clone was seen (once, few, many), or a class if it is expanded.

clone_size: NA; v_call: TRBV5-1; d_call: NA; j_call: TRBJ2-1; cdr3_aa: CASSLRGVEQFF; cdr3_nt: TGCGCCAGCAGCCTCCGGGGAGTTGAGCAGTTCTTC
clone_size: NA; v_call: TRBV29-1; d_call: NA; j_call: TRBJ2-5; cdr3_aa: CSVSRGLETQYF; cdr3_nt: TGCAGCGTGAGCCGGGGTTTGGAGACCCAGTACTTC
clone_size: once; v_call: TRBV2; d_call: TRBD2; j_call: TRBJ2-3; cdr3_aa: CASRALAGGDTQYF; cdr3_nt: TGTGCCAGCAGAGCCTTAGCGGGAGGAGATACGCAGTATTTT
clone_size: NA; v_call: TRBV3-1; d_call: NA; j_call: TRBJ1-2; cdr3_aa: CASSQDAVATGGYTF; cdr3_nt: TGTGCCAGCAGCCAAGACGCGGTTGCTACGGGTGGCTACACCTTC
clone_size: few; v_call: TRBV7-2; d_call: NA; j_call: TRBJ2-1; cdr3_aa: CASSLEFSNNEQFF; cdr3_nt: TGTGCCAGCAGCTTAGAGTTTAGCAACAATGAGCAGTTCTTC
clone_size: NA; v_call: TRBV7-2; d_call: TRBD1; j_call: TRBJ1-5; cdr3_aa: CASSLLGQLNQPQHF; cdr3_nt: TGTGCCAGCAGCTTACTGGGACAGCTTAATCAGCCCCAGCATTTT
clone_size: NA; v_call: TRBV2; d_call: TRBD1; j_call: TRBJ1-6; cdr3_aa: CASTRGSSYNSPLHF; cdr3_nt: TGTGCCAGCACCAGGGGGAGCTCCTATAATTCACCCCTCCACTTT
clone_size: few; v_call: TRBV4-3; d_call: NA; j_call: TRBJ2-3; cdr3_aa: CASSPLGSTDTQYF; cdr3_nt: TGCGCCAGCAGCCCCTTGGGGAGCACAGATACGCAGTATTTT
clone_size: NA; v_call: TRBV6-2/TRBV6-3; d_call: NA; j_call: TRBJ1-1; cdr3_aa: CASSSLEGYTEAFF; cdr3_nt: TGTGCCAGCAGTTCCCTGGAGGGGTACACTGAGGCTTTCTTT
clone_size: NA; v_call: TRBV7-2; d_call: NA; j_call: TRBJ1-6; cdr3_aa: CASSLAGRDTYNSPLHF; cdr3_nt: TGTGCCAGCAGCTTGGCGGGAAGGGACACTTATAATTCACCCCTCCACTTT
clone_size: NA; v_call: TRBV15; d_call: TRBD2; j_call: TRBJ2-3; cdr3_aa: CATSVQGRGVTDTQYF; cdr3_nt: TGTGCCACCAGCGTCCAGGGGCGGGGGGTGACAGATACGCAGTATTTT
clone_size: once; v_call: TRBV9; d_call: TRBD2; j_call: TRBJ2-5; cdr3_aa: CASSVDLAGEAWYNEQYF; cdr3_nt: TGTGCCAGCAGCGTCGACCTAGCGGGAGAGGCGTGGTACAATGAGCAGTACTTC
clone_size: NA; v_call: TRBV20-1; d_call: NA; j_call: TRBJ1-4; cdr3_aa: CSASGAATNEKLFF; cdr3_nt: TGCAGTGCTAGTGGGGCAGCAACTAATGAAAAACTGTTTTTT
clone_size: NA; v_call: TRBV7-2; d_call: NA; j_call: TRBJ2-2; cdr3_aa: CASIPGPRGTGELFF; cdr3_nt: TGTGCCAGCATCCCGGGGCCCAGGGGCACCGGGGAGCTGTTTTTT
clone_size: few; v_call: TRBV5-1; d_call: NA; j_call: TRBJ2-7; cdr3_aa: CASSLGARSLYEQYF; cdr3_nt: TGCGCCAGCAGCTTGGGAGCGAGATCGCTCTACGAGCAGTACTTC
clone_size: many; v_call: TRBV6-6; d_call: TRBD1; j_call: TRBJ2-7; cdr3_aa: CASSSRDRGIYEQYF; cdr3_nt: TGTGCCAGCAGTAGCCGGGACAGGGGTATCTACGAGCAGTACTTC
clone_size: NA; v_call: TRBV27; d_call: NA; j_call: TRBJ1-6; cdr3_aa: CASSLSIARASGNSPLHF; cdr3_nt: TGTGCCAGCAGTTTATCGATTGCGCGGGCTTCCGGCAATTCACCCCTCCACTTT
clone_size: NA; v_call: TRBV4-1; d_call: NA; j_call: TRBJ1-5; cdr3_aa: CASSQEVRQPQHF; cdr3_nt: TGCGCCAGCAGCCAAGAAGTAAGACAGCCCCAGCATTTT
clone_size: NA; v_call: TRBV6-1; d_call: TRBD2; j_call: TRBJ2-7; cdr3_aa: CASSELAGVTYEQYF; cdr3_nt: TGTGCCAGCAGTGAACTAGCGGGGGTTACCTACGAGCAGTACTTC
clone_size: few; v_call: TRBV7-3; d_call: NA; j_call: TRBJ2-1; cdr3_aa: CASSGTGTGVDEQFF; cdr3_nt: TGTGCCAGCAGCGGGACCGGGACTGGTGTGGATGAGCAGTTCTTC
clone_size: few; v_call: TRBV20-1; d_call: NA; j_call: TRBJ2-7; cdr3_aa: CSAREHRLNEQYF; cdr3_nt: TGCAGTGCTAGAGAACACCGTTTGAACGAGCAGTACTTC
clone_size: NA; v_call: TRBV5-1; d_call: NA; j_call: TRBJ2-5; cdr3_aa: CASSSRDLQETQYF; cdr3_nt: TGCGCCAGCAGCAGCCGGGACCTCCAAGAGACCCAGTACTTC
clone_size: few; v_call: TRBV29-1; d_call: NA; j_call: TRBJ2-7; cdr3_aa: CSVEAIVGYEQYF; cdr3_nt: TGCAGCGTTGAGGCGATCGTAGGTTACGAGCAGTACTTC
clone_size: NA; v_call: TRBV5-1; d_call: TRBD1; j_call: TRBJ2-3; cdr3_aa: CASSWEGQGADTQYF; cdr3_nt: TGCGCCAGCAGCTGGGAGGGACAGGGAGCAGATACGCAGTATTTT
clone_size: NA; v_call: TRBV4-1; d_call: NA; j_call: TRBJ2-7; cdr3_aa: CASSHISVLGEQYF; cdr3_nt: TGCGCCAGCAGCCATATTTCGGTTCTCGGCGAGCAGTACTTC
clone_size: NA; v_call: TRBV21-1; d_call: NA; j_call: TRBJ2-5; cdr3_aa: CASSKHQLDPQGTQYF; cdr3_nt: TGTGCCAGCAGCAAACACCAACTTGACCCCCAAGGGACCCAGTACTTC
clone_size: NA; v_call: TRBV7-9; d_call: NA; j_call: TRBJ2-7; cdr3_aa: CASSADIAAEQYF; cdr3_nt: TGTGCCAGCAGCGCGGACATAGCGGCCGAGCAGTACTTC
clone_size: few; v_call: TRBV7-2; d_call: TRBD1; j_call: TRBJ2-2; cdr3_aa: CASSVGQGVTGELFF; cdr3_nt: TGTGCCAGCAGCGTGGGACAGGGGGTTACCGGGGAGCTGTTTTTT
clone_size: NA; v_call: TRBV24-1; d_call: TRBD1; j_call: TRBJ1-5; cdr3_aa: CATSDSGTDVLNQPQHF; cdr3_nt: TGTGCCACCAGTGATTCAGGGACAGACGTGCTTAATCAGCCCCAGCATTTT
clone_size: few; v_call: TRBV6-6; d_call: TRBD2; j_call: TRBJ2-7; cdr3_aa: CASTLGGSDYEQYF; cdr3_nt: TGTGCCAGCACCCTGGGGGGGTCGGACTACGAGCAGTACTTC
clone_size: NA; v_call: TRBV4-3; d_call: TRBD2; j_call: TRBJ2-1; cdr3_aa: CASSNAPLAGGLDEQFF; cdr3_nt: TGCGCCAGCAGCAACGCCCCCCTAGCGGGAGGGTTGGATGAGCAGTTCTTC
clone_size: NA; v_call: TRBV20-1; d_call: NA; j_call: TRBJ2-7; cdr3_aa: CSARDYGAYEQYF; cdr3_nt: TGCAGTGCTAGAGACTACGGGGCCTACGAGCAGTACTTC
clone_size: few; v_call: TRBV20-1; d_call: NA; j_call: TRBJ2-3; cdr3_aa: CSARAPSGPGKQYF; cdr3_nt: TGCAGTGCTAGAGCCCCTTCTGGACCAGGGAAGCAGTATTTT
clone_size: NA; v_call: TRBV7-2; d_call: NA; j_call: TRBJ2-7; cdr3_aa: CASSPRVEQYF; cdr3_nt: TGTGCCAGCAGCCCCCGGGTCGAGCAGTACTTC
clone_size: NA; v_call: TRBV2; d_call: NA; j_call: TRBJ1-2; cdr3_aa: CASRRDGSNYGYTF; cdr3_nt: TGTGCCAGCAGAAGGGACGGATCTAACTATGGCTACACCTTC
clone_size: NA; v_call: TRBV15; d_call: NA; j_call: TRBJ1-2; cdr3_aa: CATSRARAYGYTF; cdr3_nt: TGTGCCACCAGCAGAGCAAGAGCCTATGGCTACACCTTC
clone_size: NA; v_call: TRBV4-2; d_call: NA; j_call: TRBJ2-7; cdr3_aa: CASSQGEGETYEQYF; cdr3_nt: TGTGCCAGCAGCCAAGGGGAGGGGGAGACCTACGAGCAGTACTTC
clone_size: few; v_call: TRBV3-1; d_call: TRBD2; j_call: TRBJ2-5; cdr3_aa: CASSQGGTTKETQYF; cdr3_nt: TGTGCCAGCAGCCAGGGAGGGACTACAAAAGAGACCCAGTACTTC
clone_size: NA; v_call: TRBV7-2; d_call: TRBD2; j_call: TRBJ2-1; cdr3_aa: CASSLAPSGGKNNEQFF; cdr3_nt: TGTGCCAGCAGCTTAGCTCCTAGCGGGGGTAAAAACAATGAGCAGTTCTTC
clone_size: NA; v_call: TRBV6-2/TRBV6-3; d_call: NA; j_call: TRBJ2-1; cdr3_aa: CASREATYNEQFF; cdr3_nt: TGTGCCAGCAGGGAAGCGACTTACAATGAGCAGTTCTTC
clone_size: NA; v_call: TRBV27; d_call: TRBD1; j_call: TRBJ2-3; cdr3_aa: CASSLRQGAGYTQYF; cdr3_nt: TGTGCCAGCAGTTTAAGGCAGGGGGCCGGGTATACGCAGTATTTT
clone_size: few; v_call: TRBV7-2; d_call: NA; j_call: TRBJ2-7; cdr3_aa: CASSLADTGPYEQYF; cdr3_nt: TGTGCCAGCAGCTTAGCGGACACAGGGCCGTACGAGCAGTACTTC
clone_size: NA; v_call: TRBV5-1; d_call: NA; j_call: TRBJ2-7; cdr3_aa: CASSQPDRSYEQYF; cdr3_nt: TGCGCCAGCAGCCAGCCGGACCGATCCTACGAGCAGTACTTC
clone_size: NA; v_call: TRBV18; d_call: NA; j_call: TRBJ2-7; cdr3_aa: CASSPPGQGMTYEQYF; cdr3_nt: TGTGCCAGCTCACCACCCGGTCAGGGGATGACCTACGAGCAGTACTTC
clone_size: many; v_call: TRBV7-9; d_call: NA; j_call: TRBJ2-1; cdr3_aa: CASSLQDSYNEQFF; cdr3_nt: TGTGCCAGCAGCTTACAGGACTCCTACAATGAGCAGTTCTTC
clone_size: few; v_call: TRBV7-9; d_call: NA; j_call: TRBJ2-7; cdr3_aa: CASSGGTVYEQYF; cdr3_nt: TGTGCCAGCAGCGGCGGGACTGTCTACGAGCAGTACTTC
clone_size: NA; v_call: TRBV20-1; d_call: NA; j_call: TRBJ2-5; cdr3_aa: CSANPQQTQYF; cdr3_nt: TGCAGTGCTAATCCGCAGCAGACCCAGTACTTC
clone_size: NA; v_call: TRBV20-1; d_call: NA; j_call: TRBJ2-1; cdr3_aa: CSAPAFGARSNEQFF; cdr3_nt: TGCAGTGCCCCAGCCTTCGGAGCGCGAAGCAATGAGCAGTTCTTC
clone_size: NA; v_call: TRBV6-5; d_call: NA; j_call: TRBJ2-1; cdr3_aa: CASSSGSYSSYNEQFF; cdr3_nt: TGTGCCAGCAGTTCCGGATCTTATAGCTCCTACAATGAGCAGTTCTTC
clone_size: NA; v_call: TRBV7-2; d_call: TRBD2; j_call: TRBJ2-1; cdr3_aa: CASTLGSGLGIYNEQFF; cdr3_nt: TGTGCCAGCACCTTGGGGTCGGGACTAGGTATTTACAATGAGCAGTTCTTC
clone_size: few; v_call: TRBV9; d_call: NA; j_call: TRBJ2-7; cdr3_aa: CASSVGGFGSREQYF; cdr3_nt: TGTGCCAGCAGCGTAGGTGGCTTTGGCTCCCGCGAGCAGTACTTC
clone_size: few; v_call: TRBV7-2; d_call: TRBD2; j_call: TRBJ2-3; cdr3_aa: CASSSSGGRTDTQYF; cdr3_nt: TGTGCCAGCAGCTCTAGCGGGGGCCGCACAGATACGCAGTATTTT
clone_size: once; v_call: TRBV20-1; d_call: TRBD1; j_call: TRBJ1-2; cdr3_aa: CSARRTGGSGYTF; cdr3_nt: TGCAGTGCTAGACGGACAGGGGGGTCTGGCTACACCTTC
clone_size: few; v_call: TRBV28; d_call: NA; j_call: TRBJ1-2; cdr3_aa: CASSRTGTPNYGYTF; cdr3_nt: TGTGCCAGCAGTCGTACCGGGACACCCAACTATGGCTACACCTTC